The clone carrying this T cell receptor beta chain was seen many times. Its antigen is still unknown. From germline, CDR1 is MNHEY and CDR2 SVGAGI. The CDR3 has 15 amino acids. V was trimmed by 2 bases and J by 5 bases, leaving 15 bases between them. Original processing methods: Sample-level TCR yields exhibited a median of around 90,000, with a range of about 23,224 to 700,000. TCRdb itself ran the RACE reads through MiXCR, one entry per CDR3 protein. Clone size and V and J calls follow TCRdb, not the original study. The data show about 46,000 distinct CDR3 sequences, roughly 4.5% seen once. This sample's time point: healthy volunteer bleed at 2 weeks. Total RNA was isolated from whole blood that had not been fractionated. The data stem from a study of human T cells and chemical hapten exposure. The overall study: Variation in per-sample TCR yields came mainly from small pooled library volume differences. Findings and caveats of the study: Once DPC sensitization occurred, TCRs above 1 in 1000 frequency showed no change.

This clonotype originated in a female donor in good health. Some clones in this sample may be carry-over from other donors' samples. The V call is TRBV6-5, the J call TRBJ2-5; a weak D match, TRBD2 (6 bases). The sequencing sample was made of whole blood. CDR3 amino acids: CASSYGGTVGETQYF. DNA for the CDR3: TGTGCCAGCAGTTACGGGGGGACGGTTGGGGAGACCCAGTACTTC.